A selection of T cell receptor beta chains follows, all from one sample in a study of T-cell reconstitution after alpha-beta-depleted transplantation in children. TCRdb reprocessed the PCR reads with MiXCR, giving one entry per CDR3 protein. The profile covers around 420,000 distinct CDR3 sequences, with roughly 17% appearing a single time and 25% to 30% taken by the ten largest. The sequences come from PBMCs, mostly from graft donor cells, collected 360 days after TCRalphabeta/CD19-depleted stem cell transplant. The receptors originated from a boy in the first two years of life who had a stem cell transplant for Wiskott-Aldrich syndrome, so the T cells may come from the graft donor. The CDR3 runs from the conserved cysteine through the conserved F or W. The D gene is left open where the match is weak. Size is stated for part of the rows, as once, few or many counts, or as a class when the clone is expanded.

>few|TRBV5-1|.|TRBJ2-7
TGCGCCAGCAGCTTGGGTGGGCCAAACGAGCAGTACTTC
CASSLGGPNEQYF
>.|TRBV6-2/TRBV6-3|TRBD2|TRBJ2-5
TGTGCCAGCAGTTACTCCAGTCTAGCGGGAGGGCCGCCTAGCCGAGAGACCCAGTACTTC
CASSYSSLAGGPPSRETQYF
>.|TRBV10-3|.|TRBJ2-7
TGTGCCATCAGTGAGTCTGGGGGGAGCTCCTACGAGCAGTACTTC
CAISESGGSSYEQYF
>many|TRBV29-1|.|TRBJ1-1
TGCAGCGGGCGATGGAACACTGAAGCTTTCTTT
CSGRWNTEAFF
>many|TRBV12-3/TRBV12-4|TRBD2|TRBJ2-2
TGTGCCAGCAGAATGTTCCGGGGGGGCACCGGGGAGCTGTTTTTT
CASRMFRGGTGELFF
>.|TRBV5-1|TRBD1|TRBJ2-5
TGCGCCAGCAGCCTCGGATTCGGGACAGCCCAAGAGACCCAGTACTTC
CASSLGFGTAQETQYF
>few|TRBV10-3|TRBD1|TRBJ2-1
TGTGCCATCAGAGTATCCGGGACAGGGAACAATGAGCAGTTCTTC
CAIRVSGTGNNEQFF
>many|TRBV3-1|.|TRBJ2-1
TGTGCCAGCAGCCGCGGGGTTAATGAGCAGTTCTTC
CASSRGVNEQFF
>.|TRBV5-1|.|TRBJ2-5
TGCGCCAGCAGCTTGGGGACGAAGCAAGAGACCCAGTACTTC
CASSLGTKQETQYF
>few|TRBV7-9|.|TRBJ1-4
TGTGCCAGCAGCTTTTCTTCAACTAATGAAAAACTGTTTTTT
CASSFSSTNEKLFF
>few|TRBV15|TRBD1|TRBJ2-7
TGTGCCACCAGCAGAGCTCTCGGACAGGGGGGATCCTACGAGCAGTACTTC
CATSRALGQGGSYEQYF
>few|TRBV5-1|TRBD1|TRBJ2-3
TGCGCCAGCAGATTTGGACAGGGGGCATCGGATACGCAGTATTTT
CASRFGQGASDTQYF
>few|TRBV7-8|TRBD2|TRBJ2-1
TGTGCCAGCAGAGGATTAGCGGGGCGGCACAATGAGCAGTTCTTC
CASRGLAGRHNEQFF
>few|TRBV9|TRBD1|TRBJ2-3
TGTGCCAGCAGCAGGGGGCCAGAGATAGAGGATACGCAGTATTTT
CASSRGPEIEDTQYF
>.|TRBV30|TRBD1|TRBJ2-7
TGTGCCTGGAGTGTACGAGGGACAGGTTCCTACGAGCAGTACTTC
CAWSVRGTGSYEQYF
>few|TRBV24-1|TRBD1|TRBJ2-7
TGTGCCACCAGTGATGAGGACAGGTCCTACGAGCAGTACTTC
CATSDEDRSYEQYF
>few|TRBV29-1|TRBD2|TRBJ2-3
TGCAGCGTTGCCCGACTAGCGGACACAGATACGCAGTATTTT
CSVARLADTDTQYF
>.|TRBV18|.|TRBJ2-7
TGTGCCAGCTCACCACCGCCGGGAACCTACGAGCAGTACTTC
CASSPPPGTYEQYF
>many|TRBV18|TRBD1|TRBJ2-2
TGTGCCAGCTCACCGAGGACAGGGAGTTCCCGGGAGCTGTTTTTT
CASSPRTGSSRELFF
>.|TRBV6-1|TRBD1|TRBJ2-3
TGTGCCAGCAGTCCCCCCGTCCGGGACAGGGGGTTCGCAGATACGCAGTATTTT
CASSPPVRDRGFADTQYF
>.|TRBV25-1|TRBD2|TRBJ2-5
TGTGCCAGCAGTGAATTCACGGGGGGGGTCCAAGAGACCCAGTACTTC
CASSEFTGGVQETQYF
>.|TRBV15|TRBD2|TRBJ2-3
TGTGCCACCAGCAGAGGGACTAGCGGACTTACAGATACGCAGTATTTT
CATSRGTSGLTDTQYF
>few|TRBV28|.|TRBJ1-6
TGTGCCAGCAGCCTCCCCAGGGGCGGGTCACCCCTCCACTTT
CASSLPRGGSPLHF